This T cell receptor (beta chain) is from a study of blood T cell repertoires in COVID-19 (dated by TCRdb to the early 2020s). For the wider study: Samples from collaborators originated in the United States, Italy and Spain and spanned both the acute and convalescent phases of COVID-19. The prospective study material was composed of cDNA or gDNA derived from T cells, B-cell-depleted T cells, or PBMCs. Subjects who had been exposed to COVID-19, were actively infected with it, or had recovered from it provided the deeply sampled blood TCRbeta repertoires that made up the dataset. A freely available public database, intended as a resource for researchers studying the immune response to SARS-CoV-2, is where the repertoires were released. Samples were obtained from the ongoing ImmuneRACE study (first 160 participants) and from some 1,300 subjects provided by 6 global collaborators. Sample metadata almost always included a de-identified subject ID, COVID-19 status, age in years and sex. Where available, HLA class I and class II types were taken from metadata supplied by the sample provider and were not determined by assay-based typing.

TCRbeta CDR3 regions were amplified from genomic DNA using the immunoSEQ Assay, a bias-controlled multiplex PCR. Turning to the authors' computational methods: Within the assay, amplification of reference gene primers was used to estimate how many nucleated cells each sample contained. Sequence reads were collapsed and filtered to measure the absolute abundance of every unique TCRbeta CDR3 rearrangement. For each sample, productive Simpson clonality was calculated as the square root of Simpson's diversity index over productive rearrangements. TCRdb retrieved this table from immuneACCESS and kept in-frame rearrangements only. Not all clones are present; in checked studies, unresolved V genes account for under half, and no reason is known for the remainder. V, J and clone size are those of that table, while D and trimming were read from the DNA. The table for this sample lists some 59,000 clones; 80% of them were counted only once. The ten most abundant clones make up approximately 21% of the sample.

As concerns this clone: The specificity of this receptor is unknown. Per-base qualities were not stored, and no clone one base away is much larger.

In the germline V gene (reference sequence), CDR1 corresponds to LNHDA and CDR2 to SQIVND. Its CDR3 holds 16 amino acids, cysteine through phenylalanine. Here the CDR3 DNA is all that survives: 48 bases in frame from base 1. V is shortened by 3 bases, J by 6 bases, and the region joining them spans 18 bases. At one collaborating source in Seattle, patients were enrolled during active infection and were followed longitudinally through the course of disease. The collaborating institutions used their own protocols to collect whole blood in K2EDTA tubes. For TCRbeta analysis, collaborators shipped samples as frozen whole blood, isolated PBMCs, or DNA extracted from either of those sample types. Paper-wide results and their limitations: The amount of clinical and demographic metadata varied by source and participant and was provided uncurated.

This TCR was recovered from a man younger than 45 with COVID-19, enrolled during active disease. Sequencing was carried out using peripheral blood. The chain employs TRBV19 and TRBJ2-1; perhaps TRBD2 is the D gene, with 7 bases matching. Here is the DNA: TGTGCCAGTAGTATGACACGTCGGGGAGGGGGCAATGAGCAGTTCTTC. Its protein is CASSMTRRGGGNEQFF.